This T cell receptor (beta chain) was profiled in a study of control samples from healthy donors and cancer patients. Trimming removed 2 bases at V and 0 bases at J, with 11 bases between. This CDR3 spans 16 amino acids. The germline V gene encodes CDR1 SGHDT and CDR2 YYEEEE. The data were produced by immunoSEQ multiplex PCR, yet TCRdb's version contains in-frame clones alone and is incomplete. The table lists about 130,000 clones, 75% to 95% of them singletons. The sequence came from a man aged 18 to 30 in good health. Source material: blood. The genes are TRBV5-6 and TRBJ2-2, with D possibly matching TRBD1 (5 bases). The CDR3 DNA sequence: TGTGCCAGCAGCTTATGGACACCGACGAACACCGGGGAGCTGTTTTTT. Translating gives CASSLWTPTNTGELFF.